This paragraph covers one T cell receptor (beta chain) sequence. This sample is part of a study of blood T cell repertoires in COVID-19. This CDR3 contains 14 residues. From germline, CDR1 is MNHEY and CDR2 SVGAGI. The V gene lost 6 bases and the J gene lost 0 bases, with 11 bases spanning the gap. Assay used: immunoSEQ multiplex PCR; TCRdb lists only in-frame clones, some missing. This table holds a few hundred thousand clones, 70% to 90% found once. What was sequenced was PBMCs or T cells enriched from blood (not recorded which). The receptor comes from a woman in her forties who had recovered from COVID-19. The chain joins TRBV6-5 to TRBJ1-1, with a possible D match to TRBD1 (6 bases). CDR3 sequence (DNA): TGTGCCAGCAGCTTGGGGGCGATGAACACTGAAGCTTTCTTT. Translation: CASSLGAMNTEAFF.